This paragraph covers one TCR beta chain sequence. Its antigen is unknown. Primers for the PCR totalled 60 Vbeta and 13 Jbeta. Profiled with immunoSEQ multiplex PCR; TCRdb holds only in-frame clones, not every one. This table has about 200,000 clones, roughly 90% appearing once. This record comes from a study of cytomegalovirus exposure and HLA in healthy donors. Study-level points and caveats: Immune exposure was documented only through CMV serostatus.

There are 12 residues in the CDR3. Germline V gene data show CDR1 as MNHNS and CDR2 as SASEGT. With 1 base removed from V and 9 bases from J, the gap between germline ends came to 7 bases. This rearrangement joins TRBV6-1 to TRBJ1-5, with D perhaps TRBD1 (5 bases). This TCR was sampled from a woman under 40 in good health and CMV-seronegative. The sequenced sample was PBMCs. CDR3 residues: CASSEVGGPQHF. DNA for the CDR3: TGTGCCAGCAGTGAAGTGGGGGGGCCCCAGCATTTT.